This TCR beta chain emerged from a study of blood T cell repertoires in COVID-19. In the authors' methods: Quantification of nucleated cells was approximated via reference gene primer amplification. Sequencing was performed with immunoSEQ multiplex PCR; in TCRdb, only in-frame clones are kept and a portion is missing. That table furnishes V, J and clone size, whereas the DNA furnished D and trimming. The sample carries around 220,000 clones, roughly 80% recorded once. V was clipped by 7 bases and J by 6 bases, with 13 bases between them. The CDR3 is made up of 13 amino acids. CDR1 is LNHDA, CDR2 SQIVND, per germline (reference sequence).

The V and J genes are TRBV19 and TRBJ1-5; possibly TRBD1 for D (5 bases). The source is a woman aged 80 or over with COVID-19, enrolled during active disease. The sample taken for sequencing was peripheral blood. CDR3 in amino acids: CASTGNLGQPQHF. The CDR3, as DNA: TGTGCCAGTACAGGGAATTTAGGTCAGCCCCAGCATTTT. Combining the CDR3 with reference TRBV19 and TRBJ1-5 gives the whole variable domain DGGITQSPKYLFRKEGQNVTLSCEQNLNHDAMYWYRQDPGQGLRLIYYSQIVNDFQKGDIAEGYSVSREKKESFPLTVTSAQKNPTAFYLCASTGNLGQPQHFGDGTRLSIL.